Each of the 22 T cell receptor beta chains below was sequenced from the same sample in a study of glioma-infiltrating T cells. Amplification of TCR alpha and beta CDR3 regions from RNA used iRepertoire nested multiplex PCR. TCRdb recomputed calls from the multiplex PCR reads with MiXCR, one row per CDR3 protein. This sample has over 100,000 distinct CDR3 sequences, with less than 30% found just once. The sequenced sample was glioma tissue, nonneoplastic brain tissue, or PBMCs (not recorded which). The source is a human donor with low-grade glioma or glioblastoma, undergoing nonglioma brain surgery, or in good health (not recorded which).

The chain employs TRBV20-1 and TRBJ1-1, with TRBD1 identical over 11 bases. Germline V gene lookup returns CDR1 DFQATT and CDR2 SNEGSKA (reference sequence). Unmatched junction bases numbered 17, after V lost 6 bases and J lost 14 bases. This CDR3 has 14 residues. The CDR3 bases are TGCAGTGCAGGACAGGGGGCGACGAACACTGGAGCGTTCTTT. Protein: CSAGQGATNTGAFF.

This clonotype has more than one count but fewer than ten. This rearrangement joins TRBV6-2 or TRBV6-3 to TRBJ1-1; unclear D gene. The germline V and J ends were trimmed by 5 bases and 4 bases, with 8 bases remaining between them. This CDR3 is 12 amino acids long. CDR1 MNHEY and CDR2 SVGEGT come from the germline V gene. The CDR3 region has the DNA TGTGCCAGCAGTCCCAGGACCACTGAAGCTTTCTTT. This sequence encodes CASSPRTTEAFF.

This clonotype has at least ten counts. The chain uses TRBV5-1 and TRBJ1-1; D gene unclear. Trimming removed 4 bases from V and 10 bases from J, with 14 bases in between. Germline V gene lookup returns CDR1 SGHRS and CDR2 YFSETQ. The CDR3 extends over 12 amino acids. CDR3 amino acids: CASSLDLVSAFF. The CDR3 coding sequence is TGCGCCAGCAGCCTCGACCTTGTATCAGCTTTCTTT.

This clonotype was observed many times. The rearrangement joins TRBV24-1 to TRBJ2-5, with 9 bases identical to TRBD2. V shed 4 bases and J 3 bases; nucleotides not matched to a gene: 8. Per the germline V gene, CDR1 is KGHDR and CDR2 is SFDVKD. This CDR3 region has 16 residues. CDR3 region: CATSDQGTSPEETQYF. The CDR3 region has the DNA TGTGCCACCAGTGACCAAGGGACTAGCCCGGAAGAGACCCAGTACTTC.

Turning to this clonotype: This may arise from a read error, as a much more abundant clone is one base away. This CDR3 fails to terminate in the conserved phenylalanine or tryptophan, so it likely reflects a read error. The DNA of the CDR3 is TGCAGCGTTGTAACAGGGAAAGAGACCCAGTACTCC. It specifies CSVVTGKETQYS. The chain recombines TRBV29-1 with TRBJ2-5; D might be TRBD1 (6 bases). The V gene's germline CDR1 is SQVTM and CDR2 ANQGSEA. This CDR3 has 12 residues. The V and J ends lost 4 bases and 3 bases respectively, with 9 bases between them.

The sample holds many counts of this clonotype. This chain connects TRBV24-1 to TRBJ1-5; D not resolved. The CDR3 length is 15 residues. From germline, CDR1 is KGHDR and CDR2 SFDVKD. V lost 3 bases and J 9 bases, leaving 17 bases between the germline ends. CDR3 residues: CATSDVQPPGGPQHF. CDR3 coding DNA: TGTGCCACCAGTGATGTACAGCCCCCGGGAGGGCCCCAGCATTTT.

As to this clonotype: A read error may explain this, as a much larger clone is one base away. The chain links TRBV12-3 or TRBV12-4 to TRBJ1-5; 7 bases agree with TRBD1. The CDR3 contains 15 residues. The CDR3 coding sequence is TGTGCCAGCAGTTTAGAAGGAGGGGGCAATCAGCCCCACCATTTT. It specifies CASSLEGGGNQPHHF.

This clonotype was observed many times. The rearrangement links TRBV4-3 to TRBJ1-1, with TRBD1 matching 7 bases. Germline loops: CDR1 LGHNA, CDR2 YSLEER. The CDR3 loop spans 15 amino acids. Losses at the gene ends were 1 base for V and 6 bases for J; bases not matched to a gene: 8. This CDR3 is CASSQGWKGTAEAFF. CDR3 bases: TGCGCCAGCAGCCAAGGGTGGAAAGGGACAGCTGAAGCTTTCTTT.

J is TRBJ2-2 and V is TRBV12-3 or TRBV12-4; maybe TRBD2 (6 bases). V was shortened by 5 bases and J by 7 bases, with 17 bases between the two germline ends. The CDR3 length is 15 residues. DNA for the CDR3: TGTGCCAGCAGTGGGGGGACGAGGGATAGCGGGGAGCTGTTTTTT. Amino acid sequence: CASSGGTRDSGELFF.

This clonotype was observed at least ten times. V gene TRBV5-1 combines with J gene TRBJ1-6; D not certain. CDR3 size: 16 residues. Trimming shortened V by 0 bases and J by 0 bases, and 7 bases separated the two germline ends. Germline V CDR1 and CDR2: SGHRS, YFSETQ. This CDR3 is CASSLGDFSYNSPLHF. CDR3 bases: TGCGCCAGCAGCTTGGGGGATTTCTCCTATAATTCACCCCTCCACTTT.

This clonotype was seen repeatedly, ten times or more. This rearrangement joins TRBV20-1 to TRBJ1-1; tentatively, D is TRBD1 (6 bases). Germline V gene sequence: CDR1 DFQATT, CDR2 SNEGSKA (reference sequence). V was shortened by 6 bases and J by 0 bases, with 20 bases between the two germline ends. The CDR3 is 16 amino acids. The DNA of the CDR3 is TGCAGTGCGAGAACAGGGTTGGGAGGGTTGAACACTGAAGCTTTCTTT. Its protein is CSARTGLGGLNTEAFF.

The table lists this clonotype with many counts. The gene calls are TRBV27 and TRBJ2-7; D is unclear. Between the trimmed V and J ends, which lost 2 bases and 3 bases, there was a span of 14 bases. CDR3 length equals 15 residues. The germline V gene encodes CDR1 MNHEY and CDR2 SMNVEV (reference sequence). Here the CDR3 reads CASSLTLSNNYEQYF. DNA for the CDR3: TGTGCCAGCAGTTTAACCCTCTCAAATAACTACGAGCAGTACTTC.

This clonotype showed up many times. The CDR3 sequence: CASSSRTIQPQHF. CDR3 nucleotide sequence: TGTGCCAGCAGCTCTCGGACGATCCAGCCCCAGCATTTT. This chain uses TRBV7-8 with TRBJ1-5, with unresolved D. Germline CDR1 and CDR2: SGHVS and FQNEAQ. This CDR3 spans 13 amino acids. V lost 4 bases and J 7 bases, leaving 11 bases between the germline ends.

At least ten counts were recorded for this clonotype. The J gene is TRBJ2-1, the V gene TRBV20-1, with D perhaps being TRBD1 or TRBD2 (6 bases each). CDR1 and CDR2 from the germline V gene are DFQATT and SNEGSKA (reference sequence). V was shortened by 6 bases and J by 5 bases, with 11 bases between the two germline ends. This CDR3 is built from 12 residues. The chain's CDR3 is CSAGGLNNEQFF. For the CDR3, the DNA is TGCAGTGCGGGGGGCCTTAACAATGAGCAGTTCTTC.

This clonotype was seen ten or more times. V gene TRBV6-2 or TRBV6-3 combines with J gene TRBJ2-1, with D perhaps being TRBD1 or TRBD2 (6 bases each). Trimming pared 7 bases from V and 1 base from J, leaving 14 bases between. The germline V gene has CDR1 MNHEY and CDR2 SVGEGT. This CDR3 has 15 residues. CDR3 sequence reads: CASMNRDFSYNEQFF. CDR3 nucleotides: TGTGCCAGCATGAACAGGGACTTTTCCTACAATGAGCAGTTCTTC.

This clonotype has at least ten counts. The chain employs TRBV6-2 or TRBV6-3 and TRBJ1-5; a possible D gene is TRBD1 (5 bases). V was clipped by 6 bases and J by 6 bases, with 12 bases between them. Germline V gene lookup returns CDR1 MNHEY and CDR2 SVGEGT. This CDR3 region has 13 residues. The CDR3, as DNA: TGTGCCAGCAGCCTCAGGGTCGGTCAGCCCCAGCATTTT. Protein product: CASSLRVGQPQHF.

Many counts were recorded for this clonotype. The rearrangement uses TRBV27 and TRBJ2-3, with TRBD1 matching 9 bases. J lost 4 bases, V lost 7 bases, and 9 bases had no gene match. The CDR3 is 15 residues long. Germline loops: CDR1 MNHEY, CDR2 SMNVEV (reference sequence). CDR3 sequence: CASTDGTGWSDTQYF. The CDR3 bases are TGTGCCAGCACCGACGGGACAGGGTGGTCAGATACGCAGTATTTT.

As for this clonotype: A much bigger clone sits one base away, suggesting this may be a read error. CDR3 residues: CDSSSRGPYGYTF. CDR3 nucleotide sequence: TGTGACAGCAGCTCCCGGGGACCCTATGGCTACACCTTC. The chain uses TRBV7-9 and TRBJ1-2, with D tentatively TRBD1 (5 bases). Germline CDR1 and CDR2: SEHNR and FQNEAQ (reference sequence). The CDR3 is 13 amino acids.

This clonotype was seen a handful of times. This rearrangement joins TRBV19 to TRBJ2-5; D unclear. This CDR3 spans 15 amino acids. Trimming took off 3 bases at V and 2 bases at J, with 13 bases between the two ends. CDR1 is LNHDA, CDR2 SQIVND, per germline (reference sequence). The CDR3 DNA sequence: TGTGCCAGTAGTATCTCTCTCCTAGGGCAAGAGACCCAGTACTTC. Translating gives CASSISLLGQETQYF.

This clonotype was detected only a few times. V gene TRBV12-3 or TRBV12-4 combines with J gene TRBJ2-3; 15 bases match TRBD2. The ends lost 5 bases at V and 0 bases at J; junction bases unmatched: 3. The CDR3 is made up of 17 amino acids. This chain's CDR3 is CASSRTSGGVSTDTQYF. The CDR3 region has the DNA TGTGCCAGCAGTCGGACTAGCGGGGGGGTTAGCACAGATACGCAGTATTTT.

This clonotype has ten or more counts. V gene TRBV20-1 combines with J gene TRBJ2-7; 7 nucleotides match TRBD2. Trimming at V came to 0 bases and at J to 7 bases, leaving 9 bases not matched to a gene. Germline-derived CDR1 and CDR2 are DFQATT and SNEGSKA (reference sequence). CDR3 length: 14 amino acids. The CDR3 bases are TGCAGTGCTAGAGATCCGTGGGGGGGGGGGGAGCAGTACTTC. Encoded protein: CSARDPWGGGEQYF.

This clonotype occurred many times. A much larger clone lies a single base off, so this may be a read error. The chain employs TRBV28 and TRBJ2-1; no firm D call. The CDR3 has 13 residues. The germline CDR1 and CDR2 sequences are MDHEN and SYDVKM. CDR3 sequence: CASGLGSYHEQFF. CDR3 sequence (DNA): TGTGCCAGCGGTTTGGGCTCCTACCATGAGCAGTTCTTC.